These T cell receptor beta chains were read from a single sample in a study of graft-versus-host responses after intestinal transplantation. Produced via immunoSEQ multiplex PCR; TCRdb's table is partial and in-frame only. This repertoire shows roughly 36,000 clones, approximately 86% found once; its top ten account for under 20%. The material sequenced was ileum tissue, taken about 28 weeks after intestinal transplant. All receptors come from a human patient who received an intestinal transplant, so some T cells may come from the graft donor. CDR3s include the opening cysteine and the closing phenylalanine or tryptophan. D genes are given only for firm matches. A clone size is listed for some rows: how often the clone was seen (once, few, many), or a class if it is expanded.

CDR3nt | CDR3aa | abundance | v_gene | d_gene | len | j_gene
TGTGCCAGCTCACCATCGGCAGCCGGAAACACCATATATTTT | CASSPSAAGNTIYF | NA | TRBV18 | NA | 14 | TRBJ1-3
TGTGCCTGGGGTCACAGGGGGGATCAGCCCCAGCATTTT | CAWGHRGDQPQHF | NA | TRBV30 | TRBD1 | 13 | TRBJ1-5
TGTGCCAGCAGTCCACAGGACAGGGGAGATGAAAAACTGTTTTTT | CASSPQDRGDEKLFF | NA | TRBV6-6 | TRBD1 | 15 | TRBJ1-4
TGTGCCAGCAGTGACCGGGGTGATCAGCCCCAGCATTTT | CASSDRGDQPQHF | few | TRBV2 | NA | 13 | TRBJ1-5
TGCGCCAGCAGTCAAGGAATTCCAGGGGGGCGGTACGAGCAGTACTTC | CASSQGIPGGRYEQYF | NA | TRBV23-1 | NA | 16 | TRBJ2-7
TGCAGTGCCTGGAGGCCAGATACGCAGTATTTT | CSAWRPDTQYF | NA | TRBV20-1 | NA | 11 | TRBJ2-3
TGTGCCAGTAGATCGGACAGGGGGCTTGGCTACACCTTC | CASRSDRGLGYTF | NA | TRBV19 | TRBD1 | 13 | TRBJ1-2
TGTGCCACCAGCAAGTCCCGAGTGGGTGAAGCTTTCTTT | CATSKSRVGEAFF | NA | TRBV15 | NA | 13 | TRBJ1-1
TGCGCCAGCAGCTGGACGGGGTGGGGGTTTGACACTGAAGCTTTCTTT | CASSWTGWGFDTEAFF | NA | TRBV5-1 | NA | 16 | TRBJ1-1
TGTGCCAGCAGTACAGGAGTTAACTATGGCTACACCTTC | CASSTGVNYGYTF | NA | TRBV28 | NA | 13 | TRBJ1-2
TGCGCCAGCAGCTCGGACGACTCCTACAATGAGCAGTTCTTC | CASSSDDSYNEQFF | NA | TRBV5-1 | NA | 14 | TRBJ2-1
TGCGCCAGCAGCACACCCGGGGCAGATACGCAGTATTTT | CASSTPGADTQYF | NA | TRBV5-1 | NA | 13 | TRBJ2-3
TGTGCCAGTAGTATCATAGGGGCGAGGAACACTGAAGCTTTCTTT | CASSIIGARNTEAFF | NA | TRBV19 | NA | 15 | TRBJ1-1
TGTGCCAGCAGTTTATCGGGGGGCCTGAGCGAGCAGTACTTC | CASSLSGGLSEQYF | NA | TRBV27 | NA | 14 | TRBJ2-7
TGTGCCAGCAGGGAAGGGGGGTACGAGCAGTACTTC | CASREGGYEQYF | NA | TRBV6-6 | NA | 12 | TRBJ2-7
TGTGCCAGCAGCGAGGAGGGATGGACTGAAGCTTTCTTT | CASSEEGWTEAFF | NA | TRBV6-4 | NA | 13 | TRBJ1-1
TGCAGCGTTGAAGAGGGAACAGCGAACACTGAAGCTTTCTTT | CSVEEGTANTEAFF | NA | TRBV29-1 | NA | 14 | TRBJ1-1
TGTGCCAGCAGTTTAAAAAGCGGGGGCATCTACGAGCAGTACTTC | CASSLKSGGIYEQYF | NA | TRBV27 | TRBD2 | 15 | TRBJ2-7
TGTGCCAGCAGCCCCCGGACAGGGCCGGCCTACGAGCAGTACTTC | CASSPRTGPAYEQYF | NA | TRBV13 | TRBD1 | 15 | TRBJ2-7
TGTGCCAGCACACAGGGAGTCCGGTACGAGCAGTACTTC | CASTQGVRYEQYF | NA | TRBV6-5 | NA | 13 | TRBJ2-7
TGTACCAGCAGTTTTGTCAGGGGAGATGAGCAGTTCTTC | CTSSFVRGDEQFF | NA | TRBV27 | NA | 13 | TRBJ2-1